Below, one T cell receptor beta chain is given with its context. Its cognate antigen is unknown. The CDR3 has 14 amino acids. The junction had 6 bases not matched to a gene; V was cut back by 5 bases and J by 8 bases. Germline CDR1 MNHEY, CDR2 SVGAGI. The data derive from a study of T-cell memory formation after mild COVID-19. Study-level findings and limits: Day 37-peaking second-wave clones had unconfirmed SARS-CoV-2 specificity.

From the 5' RACE reads, TCRdb called clonotypes with MiXCR, one entry per CDR3 protein. The sample includes about 470,000 distinct CDR3 sequences, more than 20% of them seen just once. This chain connects TRBV6-5 to TRBJ2-1; TRBD1 aligns across 10 bases. This TCR was recovered from an adult woman who had mild COVID-19 (a few samples of this study predate the infection). Cell type and time point are not known. Sequencing input: PBMCs or a T cell subset sorted from them (not recorded which). As DNA, the CDR3 is TGTGCCAGCAGTCGGACAGGGGGAAAATATGAGCAGTTCTTC. As protein: CASSRTGGKYEQFF.